These 13 T cell receptor beta chains share one sample of origin, sequenced in a study of T cells in localized non-small cell lung cancer. The repertoire was sequenced with immunoSEQ multiplex PCR; TCRdb's copy has only in-frame clones and lacks some. The table includes tens of thousands of clones, roughly 81% detected once. The source material was peripheral blood, sampled before any cancer treatment. The receptor source for this set is a female donor of 60 years or more with stage I lung adenocarcinoma.

The rearrangement uses TRBV7-3 and TRBJ2-1; no clear D. The CDR3 runs to 13 residues. Germline V CDR1 and CDR2: SGHTA, FQGTGA. The V gene lost 5 bases and the J gene lost 5 bases, with 10 bases spanning the gap. The CDR3 region has the DNA TGTGCCAGCAGCAGAGGACGGAACAATGAGCAGTTCTTC. It yields the protein CASSRGRNNEQFF.

This clone showed up just a few times. CDR3 bases: TGTGCCAGCAGCTCAGGGAGTGCTGGGGCCAACGTCCTGACTTTC. This sequence encodes CASSSGSAGANVLTF. The chain employs TRBV11-2 and TRBJ2-6; D possibly matches TRBD1 or TRBD2 (5 bases each). V was trimmed by 4 bases and J by 2 bases, leaving 9 bases between them. Germline V gene lookup returns CDR1 SGHAT and CDR2 FQNNGV. This CDR3 has 15 residues.

The V and J genes are TRBV7-2 and TRBJ1-1; no clear D gene. Germline V lookup: CDR1 SGHTA, CDR2 FQGNSA. The CDR3 sequence is 16 residues long. Between the trimmed V and J ends, which lost 1 base and 3 bases, there was a span of 15 bases. DNA for the CDR3: TGTGCCAGCAGCTTAGTGTCGGGGAGAGGGTACACTGAAGCTTTCTTT. This codes for CASSLVSGRGYTEAFF.

The rearrangement joins TRBV6-5 to TRBJ1-1; 11 positions match TRBD1. This CDR3 spans 14 amino acids. Per the germline V gene, CDR1 is MNHEY and CDR2 is SVGAGI. The V and J ends lost 8 bases and 10 bases, in that order; junction bases with no gene match: 12. The CDR3 loop reads CASERPGTGGRAFF. CDR3 sequence (DNA): TGTGCCAGCGAACGACCCGGGACAGGGGGTAGAGCTTTCTTT.

This clone was seen a single time. The chain links TRBV5-1 to TRBJ2-5; D is unclear. The ends were cut back, 6 bases at V and 0 bases at J, with 15 bases in the middle. The CDR3 extends over 15 amino acids. Germline loops: CDR1 SGHRS, CDR2 YFSETQ. The CDR3 region is CASKQGSMDQETQYF. The CDR3 bases are TGCGCCAGCAAACAAGGGTCGATGGACCAAGAGACCCAGTACTTC. Based on the CDR3 plus reference TRBV5-1 and TRBJ2-5, the full variable domain is KAGVTQTPRYLIKTRGQQVTLSCSPISGHRSVSWYQQTPGQGLQFLFEYFSETQRNKGNFPGRFSGRQFSNSRSEMNVSTLELGDSALYLCASKQGSMDQETQYFGPGTRLLVL.

This chain links TRBV6-1 with TRBJ1-4, with 9 bases aligning to TRBD1. V dropped 6 bases and J dropped 8; count of bases not matched to a gene: 7. CDR1 is MNHNS, CDR2 SASEGT, per germline. The CDR3 contains 14 residues. CDR3 sequence (DNA): TGTGCCAGCAGGACCGGGACAGGGAACGAAAAACTGTTTTTT. As protein: CASRTGTGNEKLFF.

The CDR3 region is CAIAAGSGSSYNEQFF. The CDR3 DNA reads TGTGCCATCGCTGCCGGTAGCGGGAGTTCCTACAATGAGCAGTTCTTC. The genes are TRBV10-3 and TRBJ2-1, with 9 positions matching TRBD2. CDR3 length equals 16 residues. With 8 bases clipped from V and 1 base from J, the junction kept 9 bases outside the gene matches. In germline, CDR1 is ENHRY, CDR2 SYGVKD.

This chain joins TRBV6-5 and TRBJ2-7; 7 bases align to TRBD1. Germline assignment: CDR1 MNHEY and CDR2 SVGAGI. The CDR3 runs to 13 residues. V shed 5 bases, J shed 7 bases, and the junction held 8 bases outside the gene matches. The CDR3, as DNA: TGTGCCAGCAGTAGGGGGCCGATCGGAGAGCAGTACTTC. This codes for CASSRGPIGEQYF.

Details on this clone: One end of the junction is discordant with germline, which a read error may explain. This chain uses TRBV5-1 with TRBJ1-5; D is uncertain. The CDR3 loop spans 13 amino acids. CDR1 is SGHRS and CDR2 is YFSETQ in the germline V gene. CDR3 in DNA: TGCGCCAGCAGCCATGGACCTAATCAGGCCCAGCATTTT. Protein: CASSHGPNQAQHF.

The chain recombines TRBV5-1 with TRBJ2-7, with TRBD1 as a possible D gene (6 bases). Germline V CDR1 and CDR2: SGHRS, YFSETQ. The CDR3 runs 13 residues. Trimming cost V 0 bases and J 5 bases, with 9 bases left between them. The CDR3 nucleotides are TGCGCCAGCAGCTTGGGGTACAGGGACGAGCAGTACTTC. This gives the protein CASSLGYRDEQYF.

The J gene is TRBJ2-1, the V gene TRBV9; TRBD2 matches at 9 bases. The junction had 6 bases not matched to a gene; V was cut back by 2 bases and J by 6 bases. This CDR3 is built from 15 residues. CDR1 is SGDLS and CDR2 is YYNGEE in the germline V gene. The CDR3 is CASSVRTSVGNEQFF. CDR3 coding DNA: TGTGCCAGCAGCGTCCGGACTAGCGTGGGCAATGAGCAGTTCTTC.

This chain links TRBV7-8 with TRBJ2-3; 8 nucleotides match TRBD1. The V gene's germline CDR1 is SGHVS and CDR2 FQNEAQ. CDR3 length: 18 residues. V lost 5 bases and J lost 0; bases outside the gene matches: 13. CDR3 nucleotides: TGTGCCAGCAGCCAGAGATCAGACAGGGGTCTAAGCACAGATACGCAGTATTTT. Amino acid sequence: CASSQRSDRGLSTDTQYF.

This clone was detected only once. The genes are TRBV7-2 and TRBJ1-1; the D gene is possibly TRBD1 (6 bases). This CDR3 is 16 amino acids long. The V end was cut by 5 bases, the J end by 6 bases, with 22 bases between. Germline-derived CDR1 and CDR2 are SGHTA and FQGNSA. The CDR3 reads CASSDTGFMLIAEAFF. In DNA, the CDR3 is TGTGCCAGCAGCGATACAGGGTTTATGTTAATCGCTGAAGCTTTCTTT.